This TCR beta chain was sequenced for a study of Ad26.COV2.S vaccination and SARS-CoV-2 variants. Across the study: Sample donor was a member of the COV1001 Ad26.COV2.S trial arm.

V lost 1 base, J lost 8 bases, and 8 bases lay in between. This CDR3 is built from 12 residues. Germline values: CDR1 SGHAT, CDR2 FQNNGV. The sample's treatment: 19 received Ad26.COV2.S at low or high dose, single or two shots; 5 received placebo; per-sample allocation not given. At day 63 after the first vaccine or placebo injection, samples were drawn. It was an adult aged 18-55 years in Boston who was the donor. Wuhan-strain spike was delivered by a replication-incompetent Ad26 vector. Repertoires were generated with immunoSEQ multiplex PCR, while TCRdb's copy carries only in-frame clones and drops some. This table holds roughly 400,000 clones, approximately 89% found once.

This sample comprised peripheral blood, obtained in a trial of Ad26.COV2.S vaccine versus placebo. The sequence was collected from a person aged 18 to 59 who received the Ad26.COV2.S COVID-19 vaccine or a placebo. The chain uses TRBV11-2 and TRBJ1-2; no clear D gene. CDR3 bases: TGTGCCAGCAGCTTAGCCCCAGAGGGCTACACCTTC. This gives the protein CASSLAPEGYTF.